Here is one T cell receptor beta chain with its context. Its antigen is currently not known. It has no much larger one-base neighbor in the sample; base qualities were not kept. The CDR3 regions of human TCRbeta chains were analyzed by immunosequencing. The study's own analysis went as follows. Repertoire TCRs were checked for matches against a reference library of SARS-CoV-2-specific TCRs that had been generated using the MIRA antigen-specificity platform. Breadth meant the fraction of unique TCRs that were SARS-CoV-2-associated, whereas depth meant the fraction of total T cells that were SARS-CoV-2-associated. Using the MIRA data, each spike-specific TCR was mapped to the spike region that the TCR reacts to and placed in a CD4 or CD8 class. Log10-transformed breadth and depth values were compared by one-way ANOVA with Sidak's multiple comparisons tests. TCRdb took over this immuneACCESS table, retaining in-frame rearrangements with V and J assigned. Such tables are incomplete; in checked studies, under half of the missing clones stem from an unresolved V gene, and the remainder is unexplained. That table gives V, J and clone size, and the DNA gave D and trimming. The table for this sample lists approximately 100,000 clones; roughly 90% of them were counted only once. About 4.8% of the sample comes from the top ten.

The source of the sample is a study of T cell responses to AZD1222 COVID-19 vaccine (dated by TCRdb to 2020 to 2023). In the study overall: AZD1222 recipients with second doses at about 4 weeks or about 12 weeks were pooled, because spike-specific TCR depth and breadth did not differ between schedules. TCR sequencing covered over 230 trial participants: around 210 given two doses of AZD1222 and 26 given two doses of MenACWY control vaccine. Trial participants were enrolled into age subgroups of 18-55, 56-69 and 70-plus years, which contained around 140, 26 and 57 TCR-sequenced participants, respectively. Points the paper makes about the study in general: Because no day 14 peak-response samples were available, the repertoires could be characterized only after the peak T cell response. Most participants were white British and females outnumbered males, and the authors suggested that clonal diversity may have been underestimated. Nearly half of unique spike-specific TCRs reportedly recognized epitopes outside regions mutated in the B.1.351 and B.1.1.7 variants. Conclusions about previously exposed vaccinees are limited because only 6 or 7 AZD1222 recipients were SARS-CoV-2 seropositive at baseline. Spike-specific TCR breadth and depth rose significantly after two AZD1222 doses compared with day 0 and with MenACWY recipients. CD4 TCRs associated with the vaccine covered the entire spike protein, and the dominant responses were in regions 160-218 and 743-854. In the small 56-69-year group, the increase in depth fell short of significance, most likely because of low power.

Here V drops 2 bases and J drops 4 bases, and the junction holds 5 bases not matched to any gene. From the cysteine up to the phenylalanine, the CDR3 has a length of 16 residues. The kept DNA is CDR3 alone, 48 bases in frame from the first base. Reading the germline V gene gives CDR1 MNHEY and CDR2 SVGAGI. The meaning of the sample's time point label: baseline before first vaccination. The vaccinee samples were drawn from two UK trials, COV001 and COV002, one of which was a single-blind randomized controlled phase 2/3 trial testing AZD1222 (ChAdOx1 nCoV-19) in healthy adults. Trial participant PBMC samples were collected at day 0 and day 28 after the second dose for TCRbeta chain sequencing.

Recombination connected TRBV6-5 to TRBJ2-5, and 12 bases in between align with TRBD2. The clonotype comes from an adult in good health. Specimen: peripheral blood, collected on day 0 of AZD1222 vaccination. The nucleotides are TGTGCCAGCAGTTACCCTAGCGGGAGGGGGACAGAGACCCAGTACTTC. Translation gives CASSYPSGRGTETQYF.